The present T cell receptor beta chain was sequenced within a study of T-cell memory formation after mild COVID-19. This clonotype was seen only a few times. V shed 8 bases, J shed 4 bases, and the junction held 5 bases outside the gene matches. From germline, CDR1 is SGHAT and CDR2 FQNNGV. The length of the CDR3 is 14 residues. The authors produced TCR alpha and TCR beta cDNA libraries with sample barcodes and UMIs by 5'RACE using constant-segment primers. Using its own MiXCR run on the 5' RACE reads, TCRdb lists one record per CDR3 protein. The sample yields approximately 89,000 distinct CDR3 sequences, around 13% seen once.

The V gene is TRBV11-2, the J gene TRBJ2-2; 9 bases map to TRBD1. The sequencing input was PBMCs or a T cell subset sorted from them (not recorded which). This TCR derives from a man in his late teens or twenties who had mild COVID-19 (a few samples of this study predate the infection). Cell type and time point are not known. In DNA, the CDR3 is TGTGCCAGCCGCGGGACAGGGCTCACCGGGGAGCTGTTTTTT. It encodes CASRGTGLTGELFF.